This T cell receptor (beta chain) came from a study of shared T cell receptors in the human thymus. Here immunoSEQ multiplex PCR was the method, and the copy in TCRdb shows in-frame clones only, minus some. This table holds over 650,000 clones, 87% found once. Germline V gene sequence: CDR1 SGHDN, CDR2 FVKESK. This CDR3 comprises 14 residues. V lost 3 bases to trimming and J lost 1 base, with 9 bases between them. These records were also assigned to another study, of human thymus T cells. In that study: Donors were healthy Finnish infants having corrective surgery for congenital heart defects. Related research described strongly overlapping thymic repertoires in unrelated people.

The chain employs TRBV14 and TRBJ1-1; D not certain. Sample: thymocytes. The source of this sequence is a boy under two years old with a congenital heart defect. In nucleotides, the CDR3 is TGTGCCAGCAGCCAGAGGAGGGCGAACACTGAAGCTTTCTTT. It translates to CASSQRRANTEAFF.